This T cell receptor beta chain appears in the sequencing data of a study of T cell responses to AZD1222 COVID-19 vaccine. To note about this clone: Its antigen remains unknown.

General study findings and limits: A rise in Spike-specific TCR breadth and depth followed two AZD1222 doses. Within unmutated variant regions lay the reported targets of nearly half of spike-specific TCRs. Females made up more of the donors, who were largely white British, and clonal diversity may have come out too low. Researchers took repertoire samples only after the peak T cell response had come.

Trimming left V 1 base short and J 1 base short, with 13 bases between. This CDR3 is 17 amino acids long. CDR1 and CDR2 from the germline V gene are SEHNR and FQNEAQ (reference sequence). Clones were sequenced by immunoSEQ multiplex PCR, and TCRdb holds only the in-frame ones, with some missing. The sample carries approximately 70,000 clones, roughly 85% recorded once. This sample comprised peripheral blood, obtained on day 0 of AZD1222 vaccination. This sequence joins TRBV7-9 and TRBJ2-2; possible D gene TRBD2, 6 bases. This clonotype was sampled from an adult in good health. The DNA of the CDR3 is TGTGCCAGCAGCTTAGTTACGGGGGTCGGGAACACCGGGGAGCTGTTTTTT. Its translation is CASSLVTGVGNTGELFF. Full variable domain (missing parts from reference TRBV7-9 and TRBJ2-2): DTGVSQNPRHKITKRGQNVTFRCDPISEHNRLYWYRQTLGQGPEFLTYFQNEAQLEKSRLLSDRFSAERPKGSFSTLEIQRTEQGDSAMYLCASSLVTGVGNTGELFFGEGSRLTVL.